This T cell receptor beta chain was recovered during a study of beta chain features in type 1 diabetes. TCRB transcripts that were expressed got sequenced, as all of the isolated RNA had been reverse transcribed. The table came from immunoSEQ multiplex PCR; TCRdb's copy has only in-frame clones and leaves some out. In the table there are a few hundred thousand clones, about a sixth of which are singletons. Whole-study results and caveats: VDJ junctions from patients with type 1 diabetes contained fewer insertions and more deletions. An over-representation of cells with high TCR expression could result from cDNA sequencing. Patients with Type 1 diabetes showed moderately but significantly shorter TCRB CDR3s in all four CD4+ subsets.

In its sample, this clone was seen a few times. Its antigen is undetermined. Staining for CD45RO/CCR7/CD25/CD127/CD95/CD27 allowed sorting of CD4+ naive, central memory, regulatory and stem cell-like memory cells. Sorting produced populations that all topped 95% purity. CDR1 and CDR2 (germline): SEHNR, FQNEAQ (reference sequence). The CDR3 loop spans 16 amino acids. V shed 7 bases and J shed 2 bases, with 18 bases lying between them. This TCR derives from a young man with type 1 diabetes. The sample consisted of naive CD4+ T cells from blood. The chain uses TRBV7-9 and TRBJ2-1; D is undetermined. The CDR3 protein is CASNPPRAVTYNEQFF. The CDR3, as DNA: TGTGCCAGCAACCCCCCACGGGCGGTGACCTACAATGAGCAGTTCTTC.